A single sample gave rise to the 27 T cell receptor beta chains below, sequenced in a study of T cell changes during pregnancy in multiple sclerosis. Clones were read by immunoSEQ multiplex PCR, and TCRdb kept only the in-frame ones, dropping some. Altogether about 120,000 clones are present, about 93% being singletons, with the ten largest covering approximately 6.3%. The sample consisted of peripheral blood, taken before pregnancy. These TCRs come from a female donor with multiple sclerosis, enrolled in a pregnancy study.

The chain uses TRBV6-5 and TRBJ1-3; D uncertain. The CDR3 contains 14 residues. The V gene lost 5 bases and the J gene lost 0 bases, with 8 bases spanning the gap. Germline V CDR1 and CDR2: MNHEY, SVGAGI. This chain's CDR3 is CASSEWSSGNTIYF. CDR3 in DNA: TGTGCCAGCAGTGAATGGAGCTCTGGAAACACCATATATTTT.

CDR3 in amino acids: CASSVVRQNTEAFF. CDR3 nucleotides: TGTGCCAGCAGCGTAGTTCGACAGAACACTGAAGCTTTCTTT. The rearrangement links TRBV9 to TRBJ1-1, with D unresolved. The CDR3 totals 14 residues. Germline V gene lookup returns CDR1 SGDLS and CDR2 YYNGEE. V lost 0 bases and J 1 base, leaving 7 bases between the germline ends.

CDR3 protein: CASSLDGQGGINEQFF. The CDR3 DNA sequence: TGCGCCAGCAGCTTGGATGGACAGGGGGGGATCAATGAGCAGTTCTTC. The chain links TRBV5-1 to TRBJ2-1; 10 positions agree with TRBD1. This CDR3 spans 16 amino acids. The germline V gene has CDR1 SGHRS and CDR2 YFSETQ. Germline trimming cut 0 bases from V and 6 bases from J; bases unmatched to any gene: 6. Full variable domain (rest looked up from reference TRBV5-1 and TRBJ2-1): KAGVTQTPRYLIKTRGQQVTLSCSPISGHRSVSWYQQTPGQGLQFLFEYFSETQRNKGNFPGRFSGRQFSNSRSEMNVSTLELGDSALYLCASSLDGQGGINEQFFGPGTRLTVL.

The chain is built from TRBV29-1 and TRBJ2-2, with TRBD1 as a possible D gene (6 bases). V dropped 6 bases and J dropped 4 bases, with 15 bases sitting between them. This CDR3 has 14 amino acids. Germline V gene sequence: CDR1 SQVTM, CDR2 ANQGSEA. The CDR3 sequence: CSVGRGGGTGELFF. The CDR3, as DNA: TGCAGCGTGGGCCGAGGGGGTGGCACCGGGGAGCTGTTTTTT.

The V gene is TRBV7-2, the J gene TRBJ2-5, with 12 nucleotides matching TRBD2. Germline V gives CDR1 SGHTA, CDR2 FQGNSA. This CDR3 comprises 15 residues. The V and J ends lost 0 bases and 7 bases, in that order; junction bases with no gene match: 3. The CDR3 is CASSLAASGGGTQYF. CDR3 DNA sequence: TGTGCCAGCAGCTTAGCGGCTAGCGGGGGGGGGACCCAGTACTTC.

The CDR3 reads CASRGQPNTGELFF. The CDR3 nucleotides are TGTGCCAGCCGTGGACAGCCAAACACCGGGGAGCTGTTTTTT. This chain connects TRBV27 to TRBJ2-2, with D tentatively TRBD1 (6 bases). The CDR3 spans 14 residues. V was shortened by 8 bases and J by 2 bases, with 12 bases between the two germline ends. Germline lookup yields CDR1 MNHEY and CDR2 SMNVEV (reference sequence).

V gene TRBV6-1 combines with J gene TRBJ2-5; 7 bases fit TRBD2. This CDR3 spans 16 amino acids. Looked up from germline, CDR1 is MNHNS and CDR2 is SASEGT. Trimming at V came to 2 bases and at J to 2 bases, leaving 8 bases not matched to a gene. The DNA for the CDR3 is TGTGCCAGCAGTGAACGAGGCTGGGGGGGACAAGAGACCCAGTACTTC. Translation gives CASSERGWGGQETQYF.

The CDR3 protein is CASSIPEAQYF. Here the CDR3 DNA reads TGTGCCAGCAGCATACCAGAGGCCCAGTACTTC. This chain uses TRBV21-1 with TRBJ2-5; the table names TRBD2, a call not compared with the DNA. TRBV21-1 is assigned pseudogene status. This CDR3 spans 11 amino acids.

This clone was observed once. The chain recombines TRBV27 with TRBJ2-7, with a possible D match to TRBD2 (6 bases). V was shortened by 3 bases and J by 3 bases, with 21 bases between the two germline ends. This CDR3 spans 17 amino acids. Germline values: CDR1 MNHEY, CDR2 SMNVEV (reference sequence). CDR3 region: CASSFQAGTLASYEQYF. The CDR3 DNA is TGTGCCAGCAGTTTCCAAGCCGGGACCCTAGCGAGCTACGAGCAGTACTTC.

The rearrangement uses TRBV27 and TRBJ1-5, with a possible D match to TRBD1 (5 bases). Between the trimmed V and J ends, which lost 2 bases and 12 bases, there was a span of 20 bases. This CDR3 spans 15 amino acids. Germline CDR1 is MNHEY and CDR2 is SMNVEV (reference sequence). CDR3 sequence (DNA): TGTGCCAGCAGTTTAGTAGGGGCAGGGAATAGTCACCAGCATTTT. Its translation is CASSLVGAGNSHQHF.

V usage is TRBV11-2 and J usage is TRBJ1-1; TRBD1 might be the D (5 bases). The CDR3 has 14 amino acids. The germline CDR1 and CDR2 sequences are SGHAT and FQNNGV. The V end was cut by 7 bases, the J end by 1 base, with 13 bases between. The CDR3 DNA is TGTGCCAGCACCACAGGTTTGAGGAACACTGAAGCTTTCTTT. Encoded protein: CASTTGLRNTEAFF. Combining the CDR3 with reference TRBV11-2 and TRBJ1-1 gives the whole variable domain EAGVAQSPRYKIIEKRQSVAFWCNPISGHATLYWYQQILGQGPKLLIQFQNNGVVDDSQLPKDRFSAERLKGVDSTLKIQPAKLEDSAVYLCASTTGLRNTEAFFGQGTRLTVV.

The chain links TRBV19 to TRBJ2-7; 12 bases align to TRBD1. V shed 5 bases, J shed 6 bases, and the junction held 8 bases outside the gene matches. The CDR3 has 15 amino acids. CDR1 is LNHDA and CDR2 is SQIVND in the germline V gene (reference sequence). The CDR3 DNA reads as TGTGCCAGTAGTGGTACGGGACAGGGGGCGGTCGAGCAGTACTTC. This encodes CASSGTGQGAVEQYF.

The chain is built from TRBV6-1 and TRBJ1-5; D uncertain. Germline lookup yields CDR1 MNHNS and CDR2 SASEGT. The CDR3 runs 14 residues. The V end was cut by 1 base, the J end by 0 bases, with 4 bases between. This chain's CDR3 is CASSEGNSNQPQHF. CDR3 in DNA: TGTGCCAGCAGTGAAGGTAATAGCAATCAGCCCCAGCATTTT.

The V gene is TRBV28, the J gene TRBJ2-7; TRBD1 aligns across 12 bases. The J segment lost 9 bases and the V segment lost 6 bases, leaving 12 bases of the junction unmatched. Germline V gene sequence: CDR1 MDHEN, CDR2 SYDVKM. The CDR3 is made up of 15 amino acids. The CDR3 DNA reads TGTGCCAGCAGCTACTTAGGGACAGGGGGCAAGGGGCAGTACTTC. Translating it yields CASSYLGTGGKGQYF.

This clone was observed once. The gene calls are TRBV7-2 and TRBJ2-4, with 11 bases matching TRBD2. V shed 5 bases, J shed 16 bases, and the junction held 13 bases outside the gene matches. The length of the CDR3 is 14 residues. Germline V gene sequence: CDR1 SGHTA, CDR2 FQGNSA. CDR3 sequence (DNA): TGTGCCAGCAGCACAGGGGGTAGCGGGGGGGCGGGCTACTTC. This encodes CASSTGGSGGAGYF. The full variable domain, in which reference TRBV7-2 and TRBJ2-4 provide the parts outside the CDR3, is GAGVSQSPSNKVTEKGKDVELRCDPISGHTALYWYRQSLGQGLEFLIYFQGNSAPDKSGLPSDRFSAERTGGSVSTLTIQRTQQEDSAVYLCASSTGGSGGAGYFGAGTRLSVL.

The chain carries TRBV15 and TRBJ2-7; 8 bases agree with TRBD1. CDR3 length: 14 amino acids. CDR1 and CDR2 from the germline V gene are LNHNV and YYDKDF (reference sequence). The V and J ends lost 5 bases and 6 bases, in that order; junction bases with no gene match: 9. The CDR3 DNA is TGTGCCACCAGCCCGGGACAGGTCGGACGCGAGCAGTACTTC. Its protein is CATSPGQVGREQYF.

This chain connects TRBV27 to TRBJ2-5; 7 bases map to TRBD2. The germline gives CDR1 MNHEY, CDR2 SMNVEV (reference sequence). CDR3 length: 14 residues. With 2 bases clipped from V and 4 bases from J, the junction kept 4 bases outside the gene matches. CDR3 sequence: CASSLLAAPETQYF. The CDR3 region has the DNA TGTGCCAGCAGTTTACTAGCGGCTCCAGAGACCCAGTACTTC.

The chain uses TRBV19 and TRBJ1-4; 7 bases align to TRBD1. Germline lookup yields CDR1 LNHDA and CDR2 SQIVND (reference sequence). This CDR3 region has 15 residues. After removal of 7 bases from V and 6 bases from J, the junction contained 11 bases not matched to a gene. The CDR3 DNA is TGTGCCAGTAACCTTGGACAGGTCGGGGATGAAAAACTGTTTTTT. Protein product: CASNLGQVGDEKLFF.

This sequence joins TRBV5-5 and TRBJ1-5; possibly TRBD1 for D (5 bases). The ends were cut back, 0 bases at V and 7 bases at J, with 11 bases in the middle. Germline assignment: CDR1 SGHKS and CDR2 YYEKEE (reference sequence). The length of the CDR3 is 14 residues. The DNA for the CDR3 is TGTGCCAGCAGCTTGGTTCAGGGCAGGCAGCCCCAGCATTTT. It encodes CASSLVQGRQPQHF.

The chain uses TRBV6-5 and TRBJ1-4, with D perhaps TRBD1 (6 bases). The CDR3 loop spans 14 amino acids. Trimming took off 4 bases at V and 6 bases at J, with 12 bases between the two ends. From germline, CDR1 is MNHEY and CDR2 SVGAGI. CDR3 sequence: CASSSVTGDEKLFF. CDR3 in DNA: TGTGCCAGCAGTTCGGTGACAGGAGATGAAAAACTGTTTTTT.

The CDR3 DNA is TGTGCCAGTACTAGCGGGGACCACCCAGATACGCAGTATTTT. Protein sequence: CASTSGDHPDTQYF. The rearrangement links TRBV19 to TRBJ2-3; TRBD2 matches 9 bases. The CDR3 runs 14 residues. From germline, CDR1 is LNHDA and CDR2 SQIVND (reference sequence). With V trimmed by 7 bases and J by 4 bases, 6 bases remained unmatched.

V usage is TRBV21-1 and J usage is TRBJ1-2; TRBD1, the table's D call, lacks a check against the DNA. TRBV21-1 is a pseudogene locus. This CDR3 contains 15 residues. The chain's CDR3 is CASKPIGTPNYGYTF. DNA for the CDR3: TGTGCCAGCAAACCAATAGGGACACCTAACTATGGCTACACCTTC.

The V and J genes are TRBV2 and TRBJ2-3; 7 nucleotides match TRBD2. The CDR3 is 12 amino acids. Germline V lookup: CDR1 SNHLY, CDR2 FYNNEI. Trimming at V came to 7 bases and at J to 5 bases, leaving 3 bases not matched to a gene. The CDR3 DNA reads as TGTGCCAGCAATCGGGGGGTAGATACGCAGTATTTT. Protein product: CASNRGVDTQYF.

As DNA, the CDR3 is TGCGCCAGCAGCCACTCCGGGACAGGGGATTCCGAGCAGTACTTC. This sequence encodes CASSHSGTGDSEQYF. The genes are TRBV5-1 and TRBJ2-7; TRBD1 agrees at 10 bases. The CDR3 is made up of 15 amino acids. Germline V lookup: CDR1 SGHRS, CDR2 YFSETQ. V lost 4 bases to trimming and J lost 6 bases; unmatched junction nucleotides: 10.

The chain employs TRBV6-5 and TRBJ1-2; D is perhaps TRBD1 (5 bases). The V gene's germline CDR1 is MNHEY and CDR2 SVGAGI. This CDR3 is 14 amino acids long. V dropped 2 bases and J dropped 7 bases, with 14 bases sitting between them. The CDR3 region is CASSYSQGSVGYTF. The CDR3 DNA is TGTGCCAGCAGTTACAGCCAGGGATCCGTTGGCTACACCTTC.

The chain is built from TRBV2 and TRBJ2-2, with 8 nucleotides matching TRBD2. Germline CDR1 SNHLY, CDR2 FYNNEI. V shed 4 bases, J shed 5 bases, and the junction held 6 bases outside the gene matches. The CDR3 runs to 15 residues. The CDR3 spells CASSVRGAGTGELFF. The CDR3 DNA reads TGTGCCAGCAGTGTGCGGGGGGCGGGAACCGGGGAGCTGTTTTTT.

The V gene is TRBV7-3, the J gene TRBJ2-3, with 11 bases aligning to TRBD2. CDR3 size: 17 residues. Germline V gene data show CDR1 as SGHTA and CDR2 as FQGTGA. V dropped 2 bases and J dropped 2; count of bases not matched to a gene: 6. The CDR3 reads CASSLRVAGGLTDTQYF. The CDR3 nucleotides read TGTGCCAGCAGCTTACGGGTAGCGGGGGGGCTCACAGATACGCAGTATTTT.